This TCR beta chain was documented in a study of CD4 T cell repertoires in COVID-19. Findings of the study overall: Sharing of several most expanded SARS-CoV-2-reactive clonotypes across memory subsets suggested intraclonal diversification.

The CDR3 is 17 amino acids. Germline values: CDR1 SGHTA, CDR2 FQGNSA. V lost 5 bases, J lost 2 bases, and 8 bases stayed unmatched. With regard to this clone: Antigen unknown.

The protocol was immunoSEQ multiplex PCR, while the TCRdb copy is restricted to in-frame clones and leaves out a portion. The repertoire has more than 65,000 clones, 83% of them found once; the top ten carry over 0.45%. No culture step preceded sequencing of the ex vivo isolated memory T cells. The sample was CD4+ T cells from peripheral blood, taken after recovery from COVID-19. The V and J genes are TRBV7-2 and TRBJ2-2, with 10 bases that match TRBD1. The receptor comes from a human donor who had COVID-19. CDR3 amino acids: CASSPPGTGANTGELFF. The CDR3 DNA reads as TGTGCCAGCAGCCCCCCCGGGACAGGGGCAAACACCGGGGAGCTGTTTTTT.